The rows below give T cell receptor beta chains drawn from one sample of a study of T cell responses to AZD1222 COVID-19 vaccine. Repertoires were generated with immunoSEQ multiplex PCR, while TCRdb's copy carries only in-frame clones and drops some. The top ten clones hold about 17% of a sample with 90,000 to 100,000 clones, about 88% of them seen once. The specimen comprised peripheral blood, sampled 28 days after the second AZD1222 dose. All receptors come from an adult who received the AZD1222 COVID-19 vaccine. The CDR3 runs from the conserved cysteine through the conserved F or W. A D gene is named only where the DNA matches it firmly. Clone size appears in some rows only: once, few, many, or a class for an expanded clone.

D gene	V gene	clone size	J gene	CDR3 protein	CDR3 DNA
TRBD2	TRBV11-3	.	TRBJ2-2	CASSQGKLAGGPFSGELFF	TGTGCCAGCAGCCAAGGGAAGCTAGCGGGAGGGCCATTTTCCGGGGAGCTGTTTTTT
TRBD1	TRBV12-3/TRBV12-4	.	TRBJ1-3	CASSRDRGNTIYF	TGTGCCAGCAGCAGGGACAGAGGAAACACCATATATTTT
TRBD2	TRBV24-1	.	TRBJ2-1	CATSDWGRASNEQFF	TGTGCCACCAGTGATTGGGGGAGGGCCAGTAATGAGCAGTTCTTC
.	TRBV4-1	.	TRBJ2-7	CASSQDRDSTYEQYF	TGCGCCAGCAGCCAAGATCGAGACAGCACCTACGAGCAGTACTTC
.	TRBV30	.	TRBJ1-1	CAWTRGPTEAFF	TGTGCCTGGACTCGGGGGCCCACTGAAGCTTTCTTT
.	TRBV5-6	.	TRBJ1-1	CASSQGRITEAFF	TGTGCCAGCAGCCAGGGACGGATCACTGAAGCTTTCTTT
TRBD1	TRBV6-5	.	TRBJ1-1	CAGARQGFTEAFF	TGTGCCGGGGCGAGACAGGGTTTCACTGAAGCTTTCTTT
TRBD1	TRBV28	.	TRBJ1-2	CASSLSGSGTGGDGYTF	TGTGCCAGCAGTTTAAGCGGGTCCGGGACAGGGGGAGATGGCTACACCTTC
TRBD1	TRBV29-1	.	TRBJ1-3	CSVVTGQGPGNTIYF	TGCAGCGTGGTTACGGGACAGGGTCCTGGAAACACCATATATTTT
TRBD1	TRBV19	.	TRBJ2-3	CASSGDRLGPTDTQYF	TGTGCCAGTAGTGGGGACAGGCTGGGCCCTACAGATACGCAGTATTTT
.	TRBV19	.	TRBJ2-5	CASSIVGGTETQYF	TGTGCCAGTAGTATAGTGGGAGGTACAGAGACCCAGTACTTC
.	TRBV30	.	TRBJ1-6	CAWSVDGSYNSPLHF	TGTGCCTGGAGTGTCGACGGTTCTTATAATTCACCCCTCCACTTT
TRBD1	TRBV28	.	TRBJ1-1	CASSSGTGVTEAFF	TGTGCCAGCAGTTCCGGGACAGGGGTGACTGAAGCTTTCTTT
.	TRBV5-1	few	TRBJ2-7	CASSSGLDSYEQYF	TGCGCCAGCAGCTCGGGACTGGATTCCTACGAGCAGTACTTC
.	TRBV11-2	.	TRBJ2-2	CASSSRGSGELFF	TGTGCCAGCAGCTCGAGGGGTAGCGGGGAGCTGTTTTTT
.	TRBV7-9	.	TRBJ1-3	CASSLPPGPAGPGNTIYF	TGTGCCAGCAGCTTACCCCCGGGGCCTGCGGGGCCTGGAAACACCATATATTTT
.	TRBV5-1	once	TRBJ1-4	CASSFRGSNEKLFF	TGCGCCAGCAGCTTCCGGGGCTCGAATGAAAAACTGTTTTTT
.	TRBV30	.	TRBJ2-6	CAWSRRGTGANVLTF	TGTGCCTGGAGTCGTAGGGGAACTGGGGCCAACGTCCTGACTTTC
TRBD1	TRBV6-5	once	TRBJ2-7	CASTRDRRAYEQYF	TGTGCCAGCACGCGGGACAGGAGAGCCTACGAGCAGTACTTC
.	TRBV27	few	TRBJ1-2	CASSLGQGTGYTF	TGTGCCAGCAGTTTAGGTCAGGGGACTGGCTACACCTTC
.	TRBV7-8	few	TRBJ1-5	CASSPAGRNSNQPQHF	TGTGCCAGCAGCCCAGCGGGACGGAATAGCAATCAGCCCCAGCATTTT
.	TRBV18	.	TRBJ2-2	CASSPNSPGNSKTGELFF	TGTGCCAGCTCACCAAACAGCCCGGGAAATTCCAAAACCGGGGAGCTGTTTTTT
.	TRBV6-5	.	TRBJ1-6	CASSYQGLSSPLHF	TGTGCCAGCAGTTACCAAGGGTTGAGTTCACCCCTCCACTTT
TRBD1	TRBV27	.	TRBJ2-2	CASSASGTGARSGELFF	TGTGCCAGCAGTGCATCCGGGACAGGGGCACGTTCCGGGGAGCTGTTTTTT
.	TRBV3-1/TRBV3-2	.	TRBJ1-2	CASSQGLNAGNYGYTF	TGTGCCAGCAGCCAAGGTTTGAACGCCGGGAACTATGGCTACACCTTC
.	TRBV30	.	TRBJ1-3	CAWTVKLYGNTIYF	TGTGCCTGGACCGTCAAGCTGTATGGAAACACCATATATTTT
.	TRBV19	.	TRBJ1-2	CASSTRTYYGYTF	TGTGCCAGTAGTACCCGGACGTATTATGGCTACACCTTC
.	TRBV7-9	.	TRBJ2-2	CASSLARERTGELFF	TGTGCCAGCAGCTTAGCACGGGAGCGCACCGGGGAGCTGTTTTTT
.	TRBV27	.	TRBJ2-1	CASSLSRRYNEQFF	TGTGCCAGCAGTTTATCGCGCCGGTACAATGAGCAGTTCTTC
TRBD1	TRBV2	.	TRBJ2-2	CASKTGENTGELFF	TGTGCCAGCAAGACAGGGGAGAACACCGGGGAGCTGTTTTTT
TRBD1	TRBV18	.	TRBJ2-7	CASSPMGQGTGEQYF	TGTGCCAGCTCACCAATGGGACAGGGGACGGGGGAGCAGTACTTC
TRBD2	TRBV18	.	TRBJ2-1	CASSPSLGLAGGNEQFF	TGTGCCAGCTCACCTTCCCTGGGACTAGCTGGGGGCAATGAGCAGTTCTTC
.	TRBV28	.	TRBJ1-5	CASSSGSGRFGNQPQHF	TGTGCCAGCAGTTCGGGGAGTGGTCGATTTGGCAATCAGCCCCAGCATTTT
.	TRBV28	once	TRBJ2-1	CASSLWGDHNEQFF	TGTGCCAGCAGTTTATGGGGAGATCACAATGAGCAGTTCTTC
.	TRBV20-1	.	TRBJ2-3	CSARQGDTQYF	TGCAGTGCTAGGCAGGGAGATACGCAGTATTTT
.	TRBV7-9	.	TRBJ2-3	CASSSPPGNTQYF	TGTGCCAGCAGCTCGCCCCCTGGGAATACGCAGTATTTT
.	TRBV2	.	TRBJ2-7	CASKGLGGEQYF	TGTGCCAGCAAGGGTCTAGGTGGCGAGCAGTACTTC
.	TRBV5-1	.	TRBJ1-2	CASSPRSSEYGYTF	TGCGCCAGCAGCCCCCGGTCTTCCGAATATGGCTACACCTTC
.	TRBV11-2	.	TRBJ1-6	CASRRMGSNSPLHF	TGTGCCAGCAGGAGAATGGGTAGTAATTCACCCCTCCACTTT
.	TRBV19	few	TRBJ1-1	CASSISRNTEAFF	TGTGCCAGTAGTATAAGCAGGAACACTGAAGCTTTCTTT
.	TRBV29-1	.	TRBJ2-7	CSVEVPGGAYEQYF	TGCAGCGTTGAAGTTCCAGGGGGGGCCTACGAGCAGTACTTC
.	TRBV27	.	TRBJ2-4	CASSDRWSKNIQYF	TGTGCCAGCAGTGACAGATGGTCCAAAAACATTCAGTACTTC
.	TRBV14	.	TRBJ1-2	CASSPNYRVGYTF	TGTGCCAGCAGCCCAAACTACAGGGTTGGCTACACCTTC
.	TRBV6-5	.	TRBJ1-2	CASSYSRGSSYGYTF	TGTGCCAGCAGTTACTCGAGGGGCAGCTCCTATGGCTACACCTTC
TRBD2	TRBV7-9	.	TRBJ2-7	CASSSQTSSDSYEQYF	TGTGCCAGCAGCTCTCAGACTAGCTCCGACTCCTACGAGCAGTACTTC
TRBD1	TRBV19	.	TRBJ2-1	CATTDGGDRGQVNEQFF	TGTGCCACCACTGATGGGGGCGACAGGGGGCAGGTCAATGAGCAGTTCTTC
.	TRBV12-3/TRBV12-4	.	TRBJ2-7	CASRERGEQYF	TGTGCCAGCAGAGAGAGGGGGGAGCAGTACTTC
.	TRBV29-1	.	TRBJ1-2	CSVETRSRDFYGYTF	TGCAGCGTTGAAACTCGATCAAGGGATTTCTATGGCTACACCTTC
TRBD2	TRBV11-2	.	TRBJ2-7	CASRDLAVYEQYF	TGTGCCAGCAGAGACCTAGCGGTATACGAGCAGTACTTC
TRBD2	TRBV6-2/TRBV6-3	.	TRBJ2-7	CASSPSRLAGANAYEQYF	TGTGCCAGCAGCCCCTCTCGGCTAGCGGGAGCTAATGCCTACGAGCAGTACTTC
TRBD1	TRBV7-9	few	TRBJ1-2	CASSPSGTGGSANYGYTF	TGTGCCAGCAGCCCCTCTGGGACAGGGGGTTCGGCTAACTATGGCTACACCTTC
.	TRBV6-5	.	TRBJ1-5	CASSSPGGLYQPQHF	TGTGCCAGCAGCAGTCCGGGAGGGTTATATCAGCCCCAGCATTTT
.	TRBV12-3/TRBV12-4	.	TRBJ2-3	CASRDFDTQYF	TGTGCCAGTAGGGATTTCGATACGCAGTATTTT